The 27 T cell receptor beta chains below come from one sample, sequenced in a study of CD8 T cells in Susac syndrome. Random hexamers were used to reverse transcribe the RNA input (about 0.5 to 1 ug). TCRdb used MiXCR to reprocess the immunoSEQ multiplex PCR reads, holding one entry per CDR3 protein. This sample has around 130,000 distinct CDR3 sequences, with roughly 96% found just once. Sequenced: CD4+ T cells from PBMCs. These TCRs come from a human donor in good health.

The chain joins TRBV12-3 or TRBV12-4 to TRBJ1-3; the D gene is possibly TRBD1 (5 bases). Trimming left V 5 bases short and J 4 bases short, with 15 bases between. The CDR3 loop spans 15 amino acids. The CDR3 DNA follows: TGTGCCAGCAGTCCTACAGGCGGACTAGGAAACACCATATATTTT. Amino acid sequence: CASSPTGGLGNTIYF.

The V call is TRBV27, the J call TRBJ2-7; 12 bases align to TRBD2. There are 14 residues in the CDR3. V trimming: 6 bases; J trimming: 6 bases; junction bases outside the gene matches: 6. Per germline, CDR1 MNHEY and CDR2 SMNVEV (reference sequence). The CDR3 sequence: CASSPGLAGPEQYF. The DNA for the CDR3 is TGTGCCAGCAGCCCGGGACTAGCGGGTCCCGAGCAGTACTTC.

The chain has TRBV5-1 and TRBJ2-2; no clear D. The CDR3 totals 14 residues. V lost 1 base to trimming and J lost 1 base, with 5 bases between them. From germline, CDR1 is SGHRS and CDR2 YFSETQ. This chain's CDR3 is CASSLRQNTGELFF. CDR3 sequence (DNA): TGCGCCAGCAGCTTGAGGCAGAACACCGGGGAGCTGTTTTTT.

This chain uses TRBV24-1 with TRBJ2-1; D is perhaps TRBD2 (5 bases). Per germline, CDR1 KGHDR and CDR2 SFDVKD. The CDR3 contains 17 residues. Trimming pared 2 bases from V and 4 bases from J, leaving 17 bases between. CDR3 DNA: TGTGCCACCAGTGATTCGACCGCTAGCTTACCGTACAATGAGCAGTTCTTC. Translating gives CATSDSTASLPYNEQFF.

The table lists this clonotype with a count of one. This chain joins TRBV18 and TRBJ2-4; D perhaps matches TRBD1 (5 bases). This CDR3 has 16 residues. Germline V gene lookup returns CDR1 KGHSH and CDR2 LQKENI. Trimming pared 4 bases from V and 0 bases from J, leaving 13 bases between. DNA for the CDR3: TGTGCCAGCTCACAATCGCTAACAGGAGCCAAAAACATTCAGTACTTC. Encoded protein: CASSQSLTGAKNIQYF.

V usage is TRBV19 and J usage is TRBJ1-2; D is uncertain. From germline, CDR1 is LNHDA and CDR2 SQIVND (reference sequence). This CDR3 spans 12 amino acids. Trimming left V 3 bases short and J 6 bases short, with 8 bases between. CDR3 region: CASSMGYDGYTF. In DNA, the CDR3 is TGTGCCAGTAGTATGGGGTATGATGGCTACACCTTC.

J is TRBJ2-5 and V is TRBV28, with D tentatively TRBD1 (6 bases). Germline V CDR1 and CDR2: MDHEN, SYDVKM. Trimming shortened V by 6 bases and J by 3 bases, and 8 bases separated the two germline ends. The length of the CDR3 is 12 residues. The CDR3 sequence: CASRRQEETQYF. The CDR3 bases are TGTGCCAGCAGAAGACAGGAAGAGACCCAGTACTTC.

This clonotype was observed a single time. The chain employs TRBV5-4 and TRBJ2-3; D might be TRBD2 (5 bases). CDR1 SGHNT and CDR2 YYREEE come from the germline V gene (reference sequence). This CDR3 has 20 residues. Deletions cut 4 bases from V and 2 bases from J, with 29 bases between. The CDR3 reads CASSGDAGPRQPIPTDTQYF. The DNA for the CDR3 is TGTGCCAGCAGCGGAGACGCGGGCCCGAGGCAGCCTATTCCCACAGATACGCAGTATTTT.

This clonotype was recorded once. CDR3 sequence reads: CASSEQGLAGQNEQFF. CDR3 nucleotides: TGTGCCAGCAGTGAACAGGGACTAGCGGGGCAAAATGAGCAGTTCTTC. This sequence joins TRBV2 and TRBJ2-1; TRBD2 aligns across 13 bases. V lost 2 bases and J lost 7; bases outside the gene matches: 5. The CDR3 is 16 amino acids. Looked up from germline, CDR1 is SNHLY and CDR2 is FYNNEI. Supplemented by reference TRBV2 and TRBJ2-1, the full variable domain reads EPEVTQTPSHQVTQMGQEVILRCVPISNHLYFYWYRQILGQKVEFLVSFYNNEISEKSEIFDDQFSVERPDGSNFTLKIRSTKLEDSAMYFCASSEQGLAGQNEQFFGPGTRLTVL.

This chain links TRBV20-1 with TRBJ2-7; 11 bases map to TRBD2. The CDR3 extends over 13 amino acids. Germline V gives CDR1 DFQATT, CDR2 SNEGSKA (reference sequence). V shed 3 bases and J 2 bases; nucleotides not matched to a gene: 0. The CDR3 region has the DNA TGCAGTGCTAGGACTAGCGGGACCTACGAGCAGTACTTC. It yields the protein CSARTSGTYEQYF.

V and J are TRBV14 and TRBJ2-2; D is uncertain. Germline V gene sequence: CDR1 SGHDN, CDR2 FVKESK. V lost 1 base and J lost 4, with 10 bases in between. The CDR3 spans 15 residues. CDR3 bases: TGTGCCAGCAGCCAAGGGTACCCGGGCACCGGGGAGCTGTTTTTT. It specifies CASSQGYPGTGELFF.

The chain links TRBV5-4 to TRBJ1-2; TRBD1 agrees at 9 bases. Unmatched junction bases numbered 5, after V lost 4 bases and J lost 4 bases. CDR3 length equals 14 residues. Germline loops: CDR1 SGHNT, CDR2 YYREEE (reference sequence). CDR3 protein: CASSATQGAYGYTF. CDR3 in DNA: TGTGCCAGCAGCGCAACACAGGGGGCCTATGGCTACACCTTC.

The sample holds one count of this clonotype. V is TRBV5-1 and J is TRBJ2-7; the match to TRBD1 covers 10 bases. Germline lookup yields CDR1 SGHRS and CDR2 YFSETQ. The CDR3 runs to 14 residues. The V segment lost 4 bases and the J segment 4 bases; nucleotides outside the gene matches: 5. The chain's CDR3 is CASSPLDRGYEQYF. The CDR3 DNA reads TGCGCCAGCAGCCCATTGGACAGGGGGTACGAGCAGTACTTC.

Only one count was recorded for this clonotype. The chain employs TRBV3-1 and TRBJ2-3; TRBD1 matches 7 bases. This CDR3 region has 14 residues. The trim removed 3 bases at V and 6 bases at J, leaving 6 bases unmatched. Germline V gene lookup returns CDR1 LGHDT and CDR2 YNNKEL (reference sequence). CDR3 DNA: TGTGCCAGCAGCCAGGCTAAGGGGGCGGATACGCAGTATTTT. Encoded protein: CASSQAKGADTQYF.

This clonotype showed up just once. V and J are TRBV27 and TRBJ2-7; the match to TRBD1 covers 9 bases. J was trimmed by 4 bases and V by 3 bases; bases with no gene match: 7. Germline V CDR1 and CDR2: MNHEY, SMNVEV (reference sequence). The CDR3 sequence is 15 residues long. CDR3 protein: CASSLDRGRGYEQYF. The DNA for the CDR3 is TGTGCCAGCAGTTTGGACAGGGGCAGAGGGTACGAGCAGTACTTC.

The J gene is TRBJ1-4, the V gene TRBV10-3, with D uncertain. Looked up from germline, CDR1 is ENHRY and CDR2 is SYGVKD. Trimming left V 3 bases short and J 7 bases short, with 12 bases between. The CDR3 is made up of 14 amino acids. Written as DNA, the CDR3 is TGTGCCATCAGTGATAGGGCTGGAGGTGAAAAACTGTTTTTT. Residues: CAISDRAGGEKLFF.

The rearrangement links TRBV24-1 to TRBJ2-5; perhaps TRBD2 as D (5 bases). CDR1 and CDR2 from the germline V gene are KGHDR and SFDVKD. The CDR3 consists of 13 residues. Trimming removed 2 bases at V and 7 bases at J, with 10 bases between. The CDR3 reads CATSDYSRGTQYF. CDR3 in DNA: TGTGCCACCAGTGATTACTCCCGGGGGACCCAGTACTTC.

This chain's CDR3 is CASSPRQANTDTQYF. The CDR3 region has the DNA TGTGCCAGCAGCCCCCGACAGGCCAACACAGATACGCAGTATTTT. The chain carries TRBV7-9 and TRBJ2-3; a possible D gene is TRBD1 (6 bases). Germline CDR1 reads SEHNR; CDR2 reads FQNEAQ (reference sequence). V shed 5 bases and J shed 2 bases, with 14 bases lying between them. This CDR3 comprises 15 residues. Using reference TRBV7-9 and TRBJ2-3 for the parts outside the CDR3, the full variable domain is DTGVSQNPRHKITKRGQNVTFRCDPISEHNRLYWYRQTLGQGPEFLTYFQNEAQLEKSRLLSDRFSAERPKGSFSTLEIQRTEQGDSAMYLCASSPRQANTDTQYFGPGTRLTVL.

The chain recombines TRBV7-9 with TRBJ1-1; TRBD1 matches 8 bases. This CDR3 is built from 14 residues. Per the germline V gene, CDR1 is SEHNR and CDR2 is FQNEAQ (reference sequence). The trim removed 4 bases at V and 2 bases at J, leaving 3 bases unmatched. CDR3 amino acids: CASSWGQANTEAFF. CDR3 bases: TGTGCCAGCAGCTGGGGACAGGCCAACACTGAAGCTTTCTTT.

This chain joins TRBV3-1 and TRBJ2-2; D tentatively fits TRBD1 or TRBD2 (5 bases each). CDR1 is LGHDT and CDR2 is YNNKEL in the germline V gene (reference sequence). V was shortened by 4 bases and J by 6 bases, with 15 bases between the two germline ends. The CDR3 is made up of 15 amino acids. CDR3 sequence (DNA): TGTGCCAGCAGCCGAGGGCCAGGGCCAGCCGGGGAGCTGTTTTTT. This translates into CASSRGPGPAGELFF.

This clonotype occurred once. CDR3 bases: TGTGCCAGCAGTTTAGGGGACAGGGGAGGCTACACCTTC. Translated: CASSLGDRGGYTF. The chain joins TRBV12-3 or TRBV12-4 to TRBJ1-2; 10 bases match TRBD1. The CDR3 contains 13 residues. J gave up 8 bases and V 1 base, and 1 base lay outside the gene matches.

The chain employs TRBV5-1 and TRBJ2-7; D might be TRBD2 (5 bases). V gave up 2 bases and J gave up 0 bases, with 12 bases separating them. Germline CDR1 and CDR2: SGHRS and YFSETQ. This CDR3 is built from 15 residues. The chain's CDR3 is CASSFTDGNSYEQYF. The DNA of the CDR3 is TGCGCCAGCAGCTTTACTGACGGGAACTCCTACGAGCAGTACTTC. Full variable domain (missing parts from reference TRBV5-1 and TRBJ2-7): KAGVTQTPRYLIKTRGQQVTLSCSPISGHRSVSWYQQTPGQGLQFLFEYFSETQRNKGNFPGRFSGRQFSNSRSEMNVSTLELGDSALYLCASSFTDGNSYEQYFGPGTRLTVT.

This chain uses TRBV6-5 with TRBJ2-7; 12 positions agree with TRBD2. CDR1 is MNHEY and CDR2 is SVGAGI in the germline V gene. J gave up 6 bases and V 5 bases, and 5 bases lay outside the gene matches. The length of the CDR3 is 14 residues. The CDR3 nucleotides are TGTGCCAGCAGTCCGACTAGCGGGAGAACCGAGCAGTACTTC. Amino acid sequence: CASSPTSGRTEQYF.

The chain uses TRBV5-1 and TRBJ2-1; 10 bases line up with TRBD2. Germline V gene sequence: CDR1 SGHRS, CDR2 YFSETQ. CDR3 length: 14 residues. V lost 2 bases, J lost 6 bases, and 2 bases stayed unmatched. CDR3 in amino acids: CASSFLAGANEQFF. In nucleotides, the CDR3 is TGCGCCAGCAGCTTTCTAGCGGGAGCCAATGAGCAGTTCTTC.

The genes are TRBV7-9 and TRBJ2-7, with no clear D. Germline V gives CDR1 SEHNR, CDR2 FQNEAQ (reference sequence). The CDR3 covers 14 residues. The V and J ends lost 1 base and 0 bases respectively, with 7 bases between them. The CDR3 is CASSLGLSSYEQYF. The DNA of the CDR3 is TGTGCCAGCAGCTTAGGCCTTAGCTCCTACGAGCAGTACTTC.

For the CDR3, the DNA is TGCGCCAGCAGCTTGGTTGAGACTAGGAGCACAGATACGCAGTATTTT. Its protein is CASSLVETRSTDTQYF. The genes are TRBV5-1 and TRBJ2-3; TRBD2 is a possible D gene (6 bases). Looked up from germline, CDR1 is SGHRS and CDR2 is YFSETQ. The CDR3 has 16 amino acids. The V gene lost 0 bases and the J gene lost 0 bases, with 11 bases spanning the gap.

The J gene is TRBJ1-1, the V gene TRBV9; no clear D gene. Germline-derived CDR1 and CDR2 are SGDLS and YYNGEE. The CDR3 totals 14 residues. Trimming removed 0 bases at V and 2 bases at J, with 8 bases between. The chain's CDR3 is CASSVGDTNTEAFF. The CDR3 nucleotides read TGTGCCAGCAGCGTAGGAGACACCAACACTGAAGCTTTCTTT.